Listed here are 20 T cell receptor beta chains from one sample, sequenced in a study of blood T cell repertoires in COVID-19. Profiling relied on immunoSEQ multiplex PCR, and the TCRdb table lists in-frame clones only, not all of them. The sample holds 200,000 to 250,000 clones, 80% to 85% seen once. The sequenced sample consisted of peripheral blood. These receptors came from a woman in her thirties who had recovered from COVID-19.

In its sample, this clone was seen a few times. The rearrangement uses TRBV30 and TRBJ2-5, with D tentatively TRBD2 (7 bases). With 3 bases removed from V and 4 bases from J, the gap between germline ends came to 18 bases. Germline V CDR1 and CDR2: GTSNPN, SVGIG (reference sequence). This CDR3 region has 15 residues. Written as DNA, the CDR3 is TGTGCCTGGAGACAGACTAGCTCGACAGGAGAGACCCAGTACTTC. Its protein is CAWRQTSSTGETQYF.

V is TRBV9 and J is TRBJ2-7; the match to TRBD1 covers 10 bases. CDR1 and CDR2 from the germline V gene are SGDLS and YYNGEE. The J segment lost 4 bases and the V segment lost 0 bases, leaving 1 base of the junction unmatched. The CDR3 has 14 amino acids. Here the CDR3 reads CASSVGDRGYEQYF. CDR3 DNA: TGTGCCAGCAGCGTAGGGGACAGGGGTTACGAGCAGTACTTC.

The chain joins TRBV7-3 to TRBJ1-1; D unclear. This CDR3 has 13 residues. Trimming took off 0 bases at V and 5 bases at J, with 7 bases between the two ends. CDR1 is SGHTA and CDR2 is FQGTGA in the germline V gene. The CDR3 coding sequence is TGTGCCAGCAGCTTAACGTGGGCGACTGAAGCTTTCTTT. It codes for CASSLTWATEAFF.

The rearrangement links TRBV6-5 to TRBJ2-3; TRBD2 is a possible D gene (5 bases). The germline V and J ends were trimmed by 2 bases and 9 bases, with 9 bases remaining between them. Germline assignment: CDR1 MNHEY and CDR2 SVGAGI. CDR3 size: 12 residues. CDR3 region: CASSYGGYTQYF. In DNA, the CDR3 is TGTGCCAGCAGTTACGGAGGATACACGCAGTATTTT.

This clone was observed a single time. V usage is TRBV19 and J usage is TRBJ2-3; 8 nucleotides match TRBD2. This CDR3 is built from 15 residues. CDR1 is LNHDA and CDR2 is SQIVND in the germline V gene (reference sequence). V shed 5 bases and J 3 bases; nucleotides not matched to a gene: 7. CDR3 in amino acids: CASSSLAVSTDTQYF. The CDR3 nucleotides read TGTGCCAGTAGTTCACTAGCGGTGTCGACAGATACGCAGTATTTT.

The CDR3 nucleotides are TGTGCCAGCAGTGGATCCGGGACTAGCGCCTACAATGAGCAGTTCTTC. It is translated as CASSGSGTSAYNEQFF. V usage is TRBV6-6 and J usage is TRBJ2-1, with 10 bases aligning to TRBD2. The CDR3 is made up of 16 amino acids. J was trimmed by 2 bases and V by 5 bases; bases with no gene match: 6. Germline loops: CDR1 MNHNY, CDR2 SVGAGI (reference sequence).

Only one count was recorded for this clone. The rearrangement links TRBV2 to TRBJ1-4; TRBD1 matches 7 bases. The CDR3 is 15 amino acids. The germline gives CDR1 SNHLY, CDR2 FYNNEI. With 8 bases clipped from V and 3 bases from J, the junction kept 9 bases outside the gene matches. The DNA for the CDR3 is TGTGCCAGCCGGAACAGGGGTCCGGCTAATGAAAAACTGTTTTTT. Amino acids: CASRNRGPANEKLFF.

The chain recombines TRBV2 with TRBJ2-4; D perhaps matches TRBD1 (5 bases). CDR1 is SNHLY and CDR2 is FYNNEI in the germline V gene. V was shortened by 1 base and J by 2 bases, with 12 bases between the two germline ends. The CDR3 extends over 16 amino acids. The CDR3 region is CASSEGAGPTKNIQYF. The CDR3 DNA follows: TGTGCCAGCAGTGAAGGGGCAGGGCCCACCAAAAACATTCAGTACTTC.

This chain links TRBV4-2 with TRBJ2-7; TRBD2 aligns across 11 bases. CDR1 is LGHNA and CDR2 is YNFKEQ in the germline V gene. V lost 0 bases and J lost 6; bases outside the gene matches: 4. CDR3 length: 15 residues. The CDR3 is CASSQELAGEREQYF. As DNA, the CDR3 is TGTGCCAGCAGCCAAGAACTAGCGGGAGAGCGCGAGCAGTACTTC.

This clone was recorded a few times. V gene TRBV7-9 combines with J gene TRBJ2-1, with D possibly being TRBD1 (5 bases). Trimming removed 7 bases from V and 8 bases from J, with 21 bases in between. The CDR3 consists of 15 residues. Germline V gives CDR1 SEHNR, CDR2 FQNEAQ (reference sequence). CDR3 DNA sequence: TGTGCCAGCACCGAATCAGGGTTGGCAAGGGATGAGCAGTTCTTC. This translates into CASTESGLARDEQFF. The full variable domain, with the rest looked up from reference TRBV7-9 and TRBJ2-1, is DTGVSQNPRHKITKRGQNVTFRCDPISEHNRLYWYRQTLGQGPEFLTYFQNEAQLEKSRLLSDRFSAERPKGSFSTLEIQRTEQGDSAMYLCASTESGLARDEQFFGPGTRLTVL.

This clone was seen a few times. This chain links TRBV6-1 with TRBJ2-3, with 8 bases that match TRBD2. V was clipped by 2 bases and J by 5 bases; unmatched bases: 3. CDR1 and CDR2 (germline): MNHNS, SASEGT. The CDR3 is made up of 14 amino acids. Here the CDR3 DNA reads TGTGCCAGCAGTGAATTCGGGGGGGGAGATACGCAGTATTTT. Translation: CASSEFGGGDTQYF.

The chain has TRBV5-6 and TRBJ2-3; 9 positions match TRBD1. This CDR3 has 16 residues. V lost 0 bases, J lost 2 bases, and 4 bases stayed unmatched. Germline V gene sequence: CDR1 SGHDT, CDR2 YYEEEE. As DNA, the CDR3 is TGTGCCAGCAGCTTGGGGACAGGGGACTACACAGATACGCAGTATTTT. Amino acids: CASSLGTGDYTDTQYF.

The chain uses TRBV11-2 and TRBJ2-4, with D maybe TRBD2 (6 bases). This CDR3 comprises 16 residues. Germline V gene sequence: CDR1 SGHAT, CDR2 FQNNGV. V lost 5 bases and J lost 6, with 20 bases in between. CDR3 residues: CASSRIGGVGSNIQYF. CDR3 nucleotides: TGTGCCAGCAGCCGGATCGGCGGGGTGGGGTCAAACATTCAGTACTTC.

V and J are TRBV4-1 and TRBJ2-1; TRBD2 matches 14 bases. The CDR3 length is 17 residues. Trimming took 5 bases from V and 3 from J; bases not matched to a gene: 6. The V gene's germline CDR1 is MGHRA and CDR2 YSYEKL. The CDR3, as DNA: TGCGCCAGCAGCTCCGGGACTAGCGGGAGCGGCTACAATGAGCAGTTCTTC. The encoded protein is CASSSGTSGSGYNEQFF.

This clone was observed once. V is TRBV5-1 and J is TRBJ2-7; D is perhaps TRBD2 (5 bases). V was cut by 1 base and J by 0 bases, with 11 bases left in between. Germline-derived CDR1 and CDR2 are SGHRS and YFSETQ. The CDR3 is 15 amino acids. The CDR3 spells CASSLSPTNSYEQYF. In DNA, the CDR3 is TGCGCCAGCAGCTTGAGTCCGACTAACTCCTACGAGCAGTACTTC.

This clone was detected a few times. The chain is built from TRBV23-1 and TRBJ1-1, with D perhaps matching TRBD1 (6 bases). TRBV23-1 is placed among ORFs of uncertain function. Between the trimmed V and J ends, which lost 0 bases and 4 bases, there was a span of 18 bases. The CDR3 contains 17 residues. The CDR3 reads CASSQSSAEDSLTEAFF. The CDR3 region has the DNA TGCGCCAGCAGTCAATCCTCAGCAGAGGACAGTCTCACTGAAGCTTTCTTT.

J is TRBJ2-2 and V is TRBV29-1; perhaps TRBD1 as D (6 bases). CDR1 SQVTM and CDR2 ANQGSEA come from the germline V gene. Trimming removed 7 bases at V and 2 bases at J, with 14 bases between. The CDR3 sequence is 14 residues long. CDR3 DNA: TGCAGCGCCCTACAGGGTTTCAACACCGGGGAGCTGTTTTTT. Protein product: CSALQGFNTGELFF.

The genes are TRBV15 and TRBJ1-1; no clear D. The germline gives CDR1 LNHNV, CDR2 YYDKDF (reference sequence). With 3 bases removed from V and 3 bases from J, the gap between germline ends came to 11 bases. The CDR3 is 14 residues long. The CDR3 coding sequence is TGTGCCACCAGCAGGGTAAGGAGGGACACTGAAGCTTTCTTT. Protein sequence: CATSRVRRDTEAFF.

This sequence joins TRBV28 and TRBJ2-3; 7 bases line up with TRBD1. The germline CDR1 and CDR2 sequences are MDHEN and SYDVKM. The CDR3 spans 16 residues. V dropped 6 bases and J dropped 0; count of bases not matched to a gene: 9. The CDR3 region has the DNA TGTGCCAGCAGGACTCCCGGGACAGCCAGCACAGATACGCAGTATTTT. Its translation is CASRTPGTASTDTQYF.

This rearrangement joins TRBV5-4 to TRBJ2-7; D gene uncertain. V was trimmed by 0 bases and J by 4 bases, leaving 11 bases between them. CDR3 length equals 14 residues. Germline loops: CDR1 SGHNT, CDR2 YYREEE (reference sequence). CDR3 in amino acids: CASSLGLVSYEQYF. CDR3 DNA: TGTGCCAGCAGCTTGGGTCTAGTGTCTTACGAGCAGTACTTC.